This T cell receptor beta chain was documented in a study of beta chain features in type 1 diabetes. Germline V gene data show CDR1 as MNHEY and CDR2 as SVGAGI. The CDR3 contains 14 residues. The V end was cut by 0 bases, the J end by 2 bases, with 8 bases between. Sequencing targeted expressed TCRB transcripts, as all isolated RNA had been reverse transcribed. TCRdb keeps only in-frame clones here, not all; method: immunoSEQ multiplex PCR. The table records approximately 380,000 clones, over 12% of them present only once. The table lists this clone with a few counts. This sequence originates from a woman between 18 and 29 years old in good health. The material sequenced was naive CD4+ T cells from blood. This chain connects TRBV6-5 to TRBJ2-7, with D hard to call. CDR3 residues: CASSYSGRAYEQYF. As DNA, the CDR3 is TGTGCCAGCAGTTACTCGGGCAGAGCCTACGAGCAGTACTTC.